Below are 25 T cell receptor beta chains sequenced from a single sample in a study of blood T cell repertoires in COVID-19. Generated by immunoSEQ multiplex PCR, the TCRdb table keeps only in-frame clones and is missing some. Seen here are about 150,000 clones, 60% to 85% observed once, and the top ten hold around a sixth. The sequenced sample consisted of peripheral blood. The receptors originated from a man aged 45-65 years with acute or convalescent COVID-19.

This chain's CDR3 is CASSPDRGYEQFF. The CDR3 DNA reads TGTGCCAGCAGTCCGGACAGGGGTTATGAGCAGTTCTTC. The rearrangement links TRBV12-3 or TRBV12-4 to TRBJ2-1; 9 nucleotides align to TRBD1. The CDR3 loop spans 13 amino acids. V was pared by 5 bases and J by 8 bases, with 4 bases of the junction left unmatched.

This chain links TRBV9 with TRBJ2-1; D possibly corresponds to TRBD1 (5 bases). The length of the CDR3 is 15 residues. V lost 1 base to trimming and J lost 5 bases, with 13 bases between them. CDR1 and CDR2 (germline): SGDLS, YYNGEE. The CDR3 is CASSVLAGLDNEQFF. CDR3 nucleotides: TGTGCCAGCAGCGTATTGGCAGGGCTGGACAATGAGCAGTTCTTC.

This clone was picked up a small number of times. The chain carries TRBV15 and TRBJ1-6, with TRBD1 matching 7 bases. CDR3 length equals 16 residues. V was clipped by 0 bases and J by 3 bases; unmatched bases: 2. Germline loops: CDR1 LNHNV, CDR2 YYDKDF (reference sequence). DNA for the CDR3: TGTGCCACCAGCAGAGAGGGACAGTTCTATAATTCACCCCTCCACTTT. Its translation: CATSREGQFYNSPLHF.

This clone has just a few counts. This chain connects TRBV6-5 to TRBJ1-1; weak D call: TRBD1 (6 bases). The length of the CDR3 is 13 residues. Looked up from germline, CDR1 is MNHEY and CDR2 is SVGAGI. Trimming shortened V by 4 bases and J by 4 bases, and 10 bases separated the two germline ends. The CDR3 nucleotides are TGTGCCAGCAGTTCAGGGGCCGGCACTGAAGCTTTCTTT. Residues: CASSSGAGTEAFF.

This chain connects TRBV7-9 to TRBJ2-5; TRBD1 might be the D (5 bases). CDR3 length: 15 residues. With 5 bases removed from V and 6 bases from J, the gap between germline ends came to 19 bases. Germline CDR1 SEHNR, CDR2 FQNEAQ (reference sequence). The CDR3 bases are TGTGCCAGCAGCCTTAAGCAGGGTTACAGTCAGACCCAGTACTTC. Its translation is CASSLKQGYSQTQYF.

The genes are TRBV7-2 and TRBJ2-6; D is possibly TRBD1 (6 bases). Germline V gene sequence: CDR1 SGHTA, CDR2 FQGNSA. The CDR3 is 16 amino acids. Trimming took 3 bases from V and 13 from J, leaving 22 bases between them. In DNA form, the CDR3 reads TGTGCCAGCAGCTTTCATTCTCGGACAGCTATAGGGGTCCTGACTTTC. This sequence encodes CASSFHSRTAIGVLTF.

The rearrangement uses TRBV6-2 or TRBV6-3 and TRBJ2-1; D is undetermined. This CDR3 comprises 16 residues. V gave up 4 bases and J gave up 5 bases, with 18 bases separating them. CDR1 is MNHEY and CDR2 is SVGEGT in the germline V gene. For the CDR3, the DNA is TGTGCCAGCAGTTTGTGGAGTTTGCTTGGAAACAATGAGCAGTTCTTC. Translation gives CASSLWSLLGNNEQFF.

This chain connects TRBV30 to TRBJ1-2, with 11 bases identical to TRBD1. The CDR3 contains 14 residues. Germline CDR1 reads GTSNPN; CDR2 reads SVGIG (reference sequence). The J segment lost 8 bases and the V segment lost 2 bases, leaving 7 bases of the junction unmatched. The CDR3, as DNA: TGTGCCTGGAGTCCCCCGGACAGGGGGCCGGGCTACACCTTC. This gives the protein CAWSPPDRGPGYTF.

This rearrangement joins TRBV5-1 to TRBJ1-1; D is unclear. V gave up 3 bases and J gave up 5 bases, with 14 bases separating them. There are 14 residues in the CDR3. Germline lookup yields CDR1 SGHRS and CDR2 YFSETQ. This chain's CDR3 is CASSSGVPGTEAFF. The CDR3, as DNA: TGCGCCAGCAGCTCGGGTGTTCCGGGTACTGAAGCTTTCTTT. Combining the CDR3 with reference TRBV5-1 and TRBJ1-1 gives the whole variable domain KAGVTQTPRYLIKTRGQQVTLSCSPISGHRSVSWYQQTPGQGLQFLFEYFSETQRNKGNFPGRFSGRQFSNSRSEMNVSTLELGDSALYLCASSSGVPGTEAFFGQGTRLTVV.

Here the CDR3 DNA reads TGTGCCAGCGCTCGTACGCGGGGGGGCCGGGAGACCCAGTACTTC. This sequence encodes CASARTRGGRETQYF. V is TRBV6-6 and J is TRBJ2-5; 9 nucleotides align to TRBD2. Per germline, CDR1 MNHNY and CDR2 SVGAGI (reference sequence). The ends lost 8 bases at V and 5 bases at J; junction bases unmatched: 12. The CDR3 loop spans 15 amino acids.

The rearrangement uses TRBV10-3 and TRBJ1-2; weak D call: TRBD1 (5 bases). Trimming left V 1 base short and J 6 bases short, with 12 bases between. CDR3 length equals 14 residues. Germline CDR1 and CDR2: ENHRY and SYGVKD. The CDR3 DNA sequence: TGTGCCATCAGTGAGTTTAGGGGAGGAGATGGCTACACCTTC. Residues: CAISEFRGGDGYTF.

The chain has TRBV5-6 and TRBJ1-1, with 7 bases identical to TRBD1. The trim removed 2 bases at V and 5 bases at J, leaving 6 bases unmatched. This CDR3 region has 14 residues. Germline CDR1 reads SGHDT; CDR2 reads YYEEEE. The CDR3 region has the DNA TGTGCCAGCAGCTTTACAGGGGTCTGGACTGAAGCTTTCTTT. This sequence encodes CASSFTGVWTEAFF.

The chain combines TRBV29-1 with TRBJ1-2; possible D gene TRBD1, 6 bases. Germline CDR1 is SQVTM and CDR2 is ANQGSEA. Trimming cost V 6 bases and J 4 bases, with 12 bases left between them. The CDR3 has 12 residues. CDR3 coding DNA: TGCAGCGTGGACAGTCGGGCCTATGGCTACACCTTC. It translates to CSVDSRAYGYTF.

This clone was counted many times. This specimen includes other DNA sequences encoding the same CDR3. The chain links TRBV6-1 to TRBJ2-5; TRBD2 matches 12 bases. This CDR3 comprises 15 residues. The trim removed 2 bases at V and 2 bases at J, leaving 0 bases unmatched. CDR1 and CDR2 from the germline V gene are MNHNS and SASEGT. The CDR3 region has the DNA TGTGCCAGCAGTGAACTAGCGGGGGGGCAAGAGACCCAGTACTTC. Translated: CASSELAGGQETQYF.

The gene calls are TRBV5-1 and TRBJ1-2, with 10 bases fitting TRBD1. The CDR3 length is 14 residues. In germline, CDR1 is SGHRS, CDR2 YFSETQ. The J segment lost 3 bases and the V segment lost 4 bases, leaving 3 bases of the junction unmatched. CDR3 DNA sequence: TGCGCCAGCAGCGAGACAGGGGGCTACTATGGCTACACCTTC. Encoded protein: CASSETGGYYGYTF.

This chain joins TRBV11-1 and TRBJ1-1; D is possibly TRBD1 (6 bases). Trimming removed 6 bases from V and 3 bases from J, with 14 bases in between. Germline values: CDR1 SGHAT, CDR2 FQDESV (reference sequence). The CDR3 is 14 residues long. In DNA form, the CDR3 reads TGTGCCAGCAGACCCTACACAGGGCACACTGAAGCTTTCTTT. It yields the protein CASRPYTGHTEAFF.

Regarding this clone: Other DNA sequences in this specimen translate into the identical CDR3. This sequence joins TRBV18 and TRBJ1-5, with no clear D. Germline loops: CDR1 KGHSH, CDR2 LQKENI. Trimming took 1 base from V and 0 from J, leaving 4 bases between them. The CDR3 length is 14 residues. CDR3 residues: CASSPQHSNQPQHF. The CDR3 DNA reads as TGTGCCAGCTCACCACAGCATAGCAATCAGCCCCAGCATTTT.

J is TRBJ2-1 and V is TRBV27; TRBD1 agrees at 8 bases. The CDR3 consists of 15 residues. Trimming took 2 bases from V and 9 from J; bases not matched to a gene: 9. Germline CDR1 is MNHEY and CDR2 is SMNVEV (reference sequence). CDR3 nucleotide sequence: TGTGCCAGCAGTTTACAGGGGGCCCCTTTATCTGAGCAGTTCTTC. This sequence encodes CASSLQGAPLSEQFF.

The chain uses TRBV18 and TRBJ1-3, with TRBD1 matching 8 bases. With V trimmed by 6 bases and J by 0 bases, 7 bases remained unmatched. There are 16 residues in the CDR3. Per the germline V gene, CDR1 is KGHSH and CDR2 is LQKENI. The CDR3 region is CASSWDRPSSGNTIYF. The CDR3 region has the DNA TGTGCCAGCTCTTGGGACAGGCCATCCTCTGGAAACACCATATATTTT.

The V gene is TRBV6-5, the J gene TRBJ2-3, with D possibly matching TRBD1 (6 bases). CDR1 and CDR2 (germline): MNHEY, SVGAGI. V lost 2 bases, J lost 7 bases, and 13 bases lay in between. The CDR3 has 14 residues. CDR3 region: CASSYPGQQNTQYF. CDR3 coding DNA: TGTGCCAGCAGTTACCCCGGACAGCAAAATACGCAGTATTTT.

The V call is TRBV27, the J call TRBJ1-1, with no clear D. Trimming pared 6 bases from V and 4 bases from J, leaving 6 bases between. This CDR3 comprises 11 residues. Germline assignment: CDR1 MNHEY and CDR2 SMNVEV (reference sequence). The CDR3 coding sequence is TGTGCCAGCAGGGGCACCACTGAAGCTTTCTTT. Translated: CASRGTTEAFF.

This chain uses TRBV19 with TRBJ1-5, with 9 nucleotides matching TRBD1. Germline CDR1 is LNHDA and CDR2 is SQIVND (reference sequence). The CDR3 is 15 amino acids. Trimming at V came to 6 bases and at J to 6 bases, leaving 9 bases not matched to a gene. The CDR3 DNA sequence: TGTGCCAGTAGCTTGGGACAGGGTGTCGGTCAGCCCCAGCATTTT. Translation gives CASSLGQGVGQPQHF.

V is TRBV4-1 and J is TRBJ2-3; D is ambiguous. CDR1 is MGHRA, CDR2 YSYEKL, per germline. The germline V and J ends were trimmed by 0 bases and 0 bases, with 7 bases remaining between them. The CDR3 sequence is 15 residues long. As DNA, the CDR3 is TGCGCCAGCAGCCAAGATAGCCGTAGCACAGATACGCAGTATTTT. Translated, it gives CASSQDSRSTDTQYF.

The V gene is TRBV10-1, the J gene TRBJ1-1; D is uncertain. Deletions cut 5 bases from V and 0 bases from J, with 19 bases between. The germline V gene encodes CDR1 WNHNN and CDR2 SYGVQD (reference sequence). The CDR3 contains 17 residues. For the CDR3, the DNA is TGCGCCAGCAGTATTGATCCCCCGGGAGGGATGAACACTGAAGCTTTCTTT. Encoded protein: CASSIDPPGGMNTEAFF.

A remark on this clone: Other DNA sequences from this sample encode an identical CDR3 as well. The V call is TRBV30, the J call TRBJ1-1; D is possibly TRBD1 (6 bases). This CDR3 region has 12 residues. Deletions cut 0 bases from V and 5 bases from J, with 7 bases between. Germline values: CDR1 GTSNPN, CDR2 SVGIG (reference sequence). The CDR3 region has the DNA TGTGCCTGGAGTGTACAGGGTACTGAAGCTTTCTTT. Protein sequence: CAWSVQGTEAFF.